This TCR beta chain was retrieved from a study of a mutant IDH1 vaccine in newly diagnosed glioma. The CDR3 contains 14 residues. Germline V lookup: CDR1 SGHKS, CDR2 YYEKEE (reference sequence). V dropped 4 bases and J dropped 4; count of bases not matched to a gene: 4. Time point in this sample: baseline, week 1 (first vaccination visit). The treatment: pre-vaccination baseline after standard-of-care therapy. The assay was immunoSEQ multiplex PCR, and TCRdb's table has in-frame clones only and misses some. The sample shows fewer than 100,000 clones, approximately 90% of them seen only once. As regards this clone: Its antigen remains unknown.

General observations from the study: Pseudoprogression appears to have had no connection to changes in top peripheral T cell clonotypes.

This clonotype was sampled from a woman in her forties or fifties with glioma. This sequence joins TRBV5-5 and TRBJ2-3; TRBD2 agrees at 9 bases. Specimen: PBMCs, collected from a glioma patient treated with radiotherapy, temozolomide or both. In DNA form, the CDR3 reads TGTGCCAGCAGCCCGAGGACTAGCGCAGATACGCAGTATTTT. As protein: CASSPRTSADTQYF.